Following are 9 T cell receptor beta chains from one sample sequenced in a study of control samples from healthy donors and cancer patients. Sequencing was performed with immunoSEQ multiplex PCR; in TCRdb, only in-frame clones are kept and a portion is missing. The table records roughly 38,000 clones, roughly 80% of them present only once. The sample consisted of blood. The receptor source for this set is a man aged 55-75 years in good health.

The chain carries TRBV3-1 (or the pseudogene TRBV3-2) and TRBJ1-2; possibly TRBD1 for D (6 bases). V was shortened by 3 bases and J by 7 bases, with 12 bases between the two germline ends. Germline V lookup: CDR1 LGHDT, CDR2 YNNKEL (reference sequence). The CDR3 loop spans 13 amino acids. The chain's CDR3 is CASSHRTVPGYTF. The CDR3 coding sequence is TGTGCCAGCAGCCACCGGACAGTTCCTGGCTACACCTTC.

The chain is built from TRBV5-4 and TRBJ1-3; 8 bases fit TRBD1. This CDR3 spans 17 amino acids. Germline V lookup: CDR1 SGHNT, CDR2 YYREEE (reference sequence). Germline trimming cut 4 bases from V and 1 base from J; bases unmatched to any gene: 10. CDR3 loop: CASSLQGVMLSGNTIYF. The CDR3 nucleotides are TGTGCCAGCAGCCTACAGGGGGTTATGCTTTCTGGAAACACCATATATTTT. Full variable domain (rest looked up from reference TRBV5-4 and TRBJ1-3): ETGVTQSPTHLIKTRGQQVTLRCSSQSGHNTVSWYQQALGQGPQFIFQYYREEENGRGNFPPRFSGLQFPNYSSELNVNALELDDSALYLCASSLQGVMLSGNTIYFGEGSWLTVV.

The V call is TRBV29-1, the J call TRBJ1-1, with TRBD1 identical over 9 bases. The V gene's germline CDR1 is SQVTM and CDR2 ANQGSEA. The CDR3 spans 12 residues. V gave up 6 bases and J gave up 1 base; unmatched junction bases: 0. The CDR3 spells CSVGQGNTEAFF. CDR3 in DNA: TGCAGCGTGGGACAGGGGAACACTGAAGCTTTCTTT.

The rearrangement links TRBV10-3 to TRBJ1-4; 8 positions match TRBD1. The CDR3 is 16 amino acids. Germline trimming cut 6 bases from V and 7 bases from J; bases unmatched to any gene: 13. CDR1 ENHRY and CDR2 SYGVKD come from the germline V gene. The CDR3 here is CAISQDRATGGEKLFF. In DNA, the CDR3 is TGTGCCATCAGCCAGGACAGGGCCACAGGGGGTGAAAAACTGTTTTTT.

The chain has TRBV5-1 and TRBJ1-1; TRBD1 might be the D (5 bases). Trimming cost V 3 bases and J 7 bases, with 7 bases left between them. The CDR3 totals 11 residues. Germline CDR1 reads SGHRS; CDR2 reads YFSETQ. CDR3 sequence (DNA): TGCGCCAGCAGCTGGGGCCTTGAAGCTTTCTTT. It codes for CASSWGLEAFF. Using reference TRBV5-1 and TRBJ1-1 for the parts outside the CDR3, the full variable domain is KAGVTQTPRYLIKTRGQQVTLSCSPISGHRSVSWYQQTPGQGLQFLFEYFSETQRNKGNFPGRFSGRQFSNSRSEMNVSTLELGDSALYLCASSWGLEAFFGQGTRLTVV.

The rearrangement joins TRBV7-3 to TRBJ2-2; D is undetermined. V was shortened by 4 bases and J by 5 bases, with 11 bases between the two germline ends. Germline V gene data show CDR1 as SGHTA and CDR2 as FQGTGA. This CDR3 is built from 14 residues. The CDR3 DNA follows: TGTGCCAGCAGCTCACAAGGAACTACCGGGGAGCTGTTTTTT. This encodes CASSSQGTTGELFF.

The chain recombines TRBV29-1 with TRBJ1-1; D unresolved. Trimming stripped 4 bases from V and 0 bases from J, with 9 bases between. Germline V CDR1 and CDR2: SQVTM, ANQGSEA. CDR3 length: 13 residues. CDR3 DNA: TGCAGCGTTGTTAAAGCTATGAACACTGAAGCTTTCTTT. Protein sequence: CSVVKAMNTEAFF.

The chain is built from TRBV6-1 and TRBJ2-1, with 12 bases that match TRBD2. V trimming: 2 bases; J trimming: 2 bases; junction bases outside the gene matches: 1. From germline, CDR1 is MNHNS and CDR2 SASEGT. This CDR3 comprises 16 residues. The CDR3 nucleotides are TGTGCCAGCAGTGAAAGACTAGCGGGAGCCTACAATGAGCAGTTCTTC. Translated: CASSERLAGAYNEQFF.

The chain combines TRBV7-2 with TRBJ2-7; 8 nucleotides match TRBD1. CDR1 is SGHTA, CDR2 FQGNSA, per germline. With V trimmed by 3 bases and J by 6 bases, 4 bases remained unmatched. This CDR3 has 13 residues. CDR3 sequence: CASSLNTGGEQYF. As DNA, the CDR3 is TGTGCCAGCAGCTTGAATACAGGGGGCGAGCAGTACTTC.